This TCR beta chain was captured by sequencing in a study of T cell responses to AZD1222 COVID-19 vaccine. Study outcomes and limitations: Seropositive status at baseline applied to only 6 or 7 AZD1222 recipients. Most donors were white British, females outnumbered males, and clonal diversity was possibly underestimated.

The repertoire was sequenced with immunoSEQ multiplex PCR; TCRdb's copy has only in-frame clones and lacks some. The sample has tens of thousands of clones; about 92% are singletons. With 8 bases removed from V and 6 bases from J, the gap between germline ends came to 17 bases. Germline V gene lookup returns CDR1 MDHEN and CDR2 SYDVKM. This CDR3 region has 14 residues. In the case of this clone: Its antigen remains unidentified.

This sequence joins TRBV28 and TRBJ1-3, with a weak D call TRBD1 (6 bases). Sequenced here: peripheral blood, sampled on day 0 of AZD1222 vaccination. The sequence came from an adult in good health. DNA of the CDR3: TGTGCCAGCGGTTGGACAGTGCGCGAAAACACCATATATTTT. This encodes CASGWTVRENTIYF. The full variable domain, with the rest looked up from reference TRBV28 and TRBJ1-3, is DVKVTQSSRYLVKRTGEKVFLECVQDMDHENMFWYRQDPGLGLRLIYFSYDVKMKEKGDIPEGYSVSREKKERFSLILESASTNQTSMYLCASGWTVRENTIYFGEGSWLTVV.